Below are 5 T cell receptor beta chains sequenced from a single sample in a study of blood T cell repertoires in COVID-19. Clones were sequenced by immunoSEQ multiplex PCR, and TCRdb holds only the in-frame ones, with some missing. The sample has about 59,000 clones, about 73% seen once; the top ten hold 11% to 15%. Sequencing used peripheral blood. These receptors all stem from a woman aged 65 to 85 with acute or convalescent COVID-19.

V usage is TRBV5-6 and J usage is TRBJ2-1; possibly TRBD2 for D (7 bases). Germline V gives CDR1 SGHDT, CDR2 YYEEEE. The CDR3 spans 19 residues. Trimming stripped 7 bases from V and 0 bases from J, with 26 bases between. CDR3 nucleotide sequence: TGTGCCAGCTCTCAAGGGGCGGGGGCCTCCTTTAGCTCCTACAATGAGCAGTTCTTC. Amino acid sequence: CASSQGAGASFSSYNEQFF.

The chain uses TRBV2 and TRBJ1-1; possibly TRBD1 for D (6 bases). The CDR3 runs 14 residues. Between the trimmed V and J ends, which lost 7 bases and 4 bases, there was a span of 16 bases. Looked up from germline, CDR1 is SNHLY and CDR2 is FYNNEI. CDR3: CASKPDRRTTEAFF. In nucleotides, the CDR3 is TGTGCCAGCAAACCCGACAGGCGGACCACTGAAGCTTTCTTT.

The chain couples TRBV2 to TRBJ2-7, with 12 bases identical to TRBD2. Germline CDR1 reads SNHLY; CDR2 reads FYNNEI. This CDR3 contains 15 residues. Unmatched junction bases numbered 5, after V lost 6 bases and J lost 2 bases. The CDR3 sequence is CASSLLAGGAYEQYF. The CDR3 DNA reads as TGTGCCAGCAGCTTGCTAGCGGGGGGGGCCTACGAGCAGTACTTC. The variable domain in full, completed from reference TRBV2 and TRBJ2-7, reads EPEVTQTPSHQVTQMGQEVILRCVPISNHLYFYWYRQILGQKVEFLVSFYNNEISEKSEIFDDQFSVERPDGSNFTLKIRSTKLEDSAMYFCASSLLAGGAYEQYFGPGTRLTVT.

J is TRBJ1-2 and V is TRBV30, with TRBD1 identical over 8 bases. This CDR3 is built from 12 residues. Germline loops: CDR1 GTSNPN, CDR2 SVGIG (reference sequence). Trimming at V came to 7 bases and at J to 1 base, leaving 2 bases not matched to a gene. CDR3 coding DNA: TGTGCCTTAGACAGGGGTAACTATGGCTACACCTTC. Amino acids: CALDRGNYGYTF.

V and J are TRBV2 and TRBJ1-3; TRBD1 agrees at 9 bases. Germline V gene data show CDR1 as SNHLY and CDR2 as FYNNEI. The V gene end was trimmed by 8 bases and the J gene end by 6 bases; junction bases not matched to a gene: 5. The CDR3 has 13 residues. CDR3 nucleotides: TGTGCCAGCGCTTGGACAGGGGCAAACACCATATATTTT. Amino acid sequence: CASAWTGANTIYF.